The 18 T cell receptor beta chains reported below all come from one sample, sequenced in a study of shared clonotypes between healthy human individuals. Data came from immunoSEQ multiplex PCR; TCRdb stores just in-frame clones and leaves some out. The sample has about half a million clones; around 85% are singletons. The sequenced sample was PBMCs. These receptors all come from a woman in her 40s in good health. Some clones in this sample may be carry-over from other donors' samples.

This clone came up a few times. This rearrangement joins TRBV27 to TRBJ2-5, with a possible D match to TRBD1 (6 bases). Trimming took off 6 bases at V and 4 bases at J, with 15 bases between the two ends. This CDR3 region has 14 residues. Germline values: CDR1 MNHEY, CDR2 SMNVEV (reference sequence). The CDR3 region is CASSPGQNGETQYF. Written as DNA, the CDR3 is TGTGCCAGCAGCCCCGGACAGAATGGAGAGACCCAGTACTTC.

This clone was seen only a few times. It is likely a read error: a sequence one base away is far more abundant. V usage is TRBV27 and J usage is TRBJ1-5; D is undetermined. The CDR3 is made up of 13 amino acids. Germline CDR1 and CDR2: MNHEY and SMNVEV (reference sequence). CDR3 loop: CASSPYSNQPRHF. DNA for the CDR3: TGTGCCAGCAGCCCTTATAGCAATCAGCCCCGGCATTTT.

The rearrangement uses TRBV15 and TRBJ2-1; 7 bases are a match to TRBD1. V lost 2 bases and J lost 8; bases outside the gene matches: 9. The CDR3 is 15 amino acids. CDR1 is LNHNV and CDR2 is YYDKDF in the germline V gene (reference sequence). The CDR3 protein is CATSRLYRQGDEQFF. CDR3 DNA sequence: TGTGCCACCAGCAGACTCTACCGACAGGGCGATGAGCAGTTCTTC.

This chain connects TRBV25-1 to TRBJ2-1, with D maybe TRBD2 (6 bases). The V gene lost 6 bases and the J gene lost 7 bases, with 13 bases spanning the gap. Germline lookup yields CDR1 MGHDK and CDR2 SYGVNS. CDR3 length: 13 residues. CDR3 sequence reads: CASSEGTVNEQFF. In DNA form, the CDR3 reads TGTGCCAGCAGCGAAGGGACTGTAAATGAGCAGTTCTTC.

The chain employs TRBV2 and TRBJ2-7; D might be TRBD2 (5 bases). The V gene lost 3 bases and the J gene lost 0 bases, with 12 bases spanning the gap. The germline CDR1 and CDR2 sequences are SNHLY and FYNNEI. CDR3 length: 15 amino acids. As DNA, the CDR3 is TGTGCCAGCAGTGAGCGGCTAGCCCTCTCCTACGAGCAGTACTTC. It codes for CASSERLALSYEQYF. The full variable domain, completed using reference TRBV2 and TRBJ2-7, is EPEVTQTPSHQVTQMGQEVILRCVPISNHLYFYWYRQILGQKVEFLVSFYNNEISEKSEIFDDQFSVERPDGSNFTLKIRSTKLEDSAMYFCASSERLALSYEQYFGPGTRLTVT.

The V and J genes are TRBV4-1 and TRBJ2-7, with 14 bases matching TRBD2. Losses at the gene ends were 4 bases for V and 7 bases for J; bases not matched to a gene: 12. The CDR3 loop spans 17 amino acids. The V gene's germline CDR1 is MGHRA and CDR2 YSYEKL. CDR3 loop: CASSRGGGTSGSEEQYF. CDR3 nucleotide sequence: TGCGCCAGCAGCCGCGGCGGGGGGACTAGCGGGAGTGAAGAGCAGTACTTC.

The rearrangement joins TRBV2 to TRBJ2-1; 7 bases are a match to TRBD2. This CDR3 contains 15 residues. CDR1 and CDR2 (germline): SNHLY, FYNNEI. V dropped 2 bases and J dropped 3; count of bases not matched to a gene: 4. CDR3 bases: TGTGCCAGCAGTGAAAGGAGCGGGGTCTACAATGAGCAGTTCTTC. It codes for CASSERSGVYNEQFF.

The chain's CDR3 is CASSPAGGSTDTQYF. The CDR3 nucleotides are TGTGCCAGCAGCCCCGCGGGAGGGTCCACAGATACGCAGTATTTT. V gene TRBV11-3 combines with J gene TRBJ2-3; TRBD2 agrees at 9 bases. Germline assignment: CDR1 SGHNT and CDR2 YENEEA. J lost 2 bases, V lost 5 bases, and 5 bases had no gene match. This CDR3 has 15 residues.

Worth noting for this clone: Other DNA variants within this sample encode the same CDR3. This chain connects TRBV7-3 to TRBJ1-2; unclear D gene. This CDR3 is built from 12 residues. Trimming pared 2 bases from V and 5 bases from J, leaving 6 bases between. Germline values: CDR1 SGHTA, CDR2 FQGTGA. The CDR3 is CASSLSGYGYTF. Here the CDR3 DNA reads TGTGCCAGCAGCTTATCTGGTTATGGCTACACCTTC. Full variable domain (rest looked up from reference TRBV7-3 and TRBJ1-2): GAGVSQTPSNKVTEKGKYVELRCDPISGHTALYWYRQSLGQGPEFLIYFQGTGAADDSGLPNDRFFAVRPEGSVSTLKIQRTERGDSAVYLCASSLSGYGYTFGSGTRLTVV.

This rearrangement joins TRBV21-1 to TRBJ2-7; TRBD2, the D gene given by the table, was not confirmed from the DNA. TRBV21-1 is annotated as a pseudogene. The CDR3 extends over 16 amino acids. The CDR3 nucleotides read TGTGCCAGCAGCAAAGGAAGAAAGAGAATTTCCTACGAGCAGTACTTC. Translation: CASSKGRKRISYEQYF.

The chain couples TRBV11-3 to TRBJ1-1; 9 nucleotides align to TRBD1. After removal of 3 bases from V and 7 bases from J, the junction contained 9 bases not matched to a gene. CDR1 is SGHNT and CDR2 is YENEEA in the germline V gene. The CDR3 covers 15 residues. This chain's CDR3 is CASSLTGTGRFEAFF. The CDR3 DNA follows: TGTGCCAGCAGCTTGACAGGGACAGGGCGGTTTGAAGCTTTCTTT.

This clone has only a few counts. CDR3: CAWSSLTANYGYTF. CDR3 coding DNA: TGTGCCTGGAGTTCCCTGACGGCGAACTATGGCTACACCTTC. This chain uses TRBV30 with TRBJ1-2; D is undetermined. From germline, CDR1 is GTSNPN and CDR2 SVGIG (reference sequence). This CDR3 has 14 amino acids. Trimming left V 2 bases short and J 2 bases short, with 12 bases between.

The chain uses TRBV6-6 and TRBJ2-5; a possible D gene is TRBD2 (6 bases). The CDR3 extends over 14 amino acids. Trimming left V 0 bases short and J 7 bases short, with 12 bases between. The germline CDR1 and CDR2 sequences are MNHNY and SVGAGI (reference sequence). CDR3: CASSYSQTGGTQYF. The DNA of the CDR3 is TGTGCCAGCAGTTACTCTCAAACCGGGGGGACCCAGTACTTC.

This clone was counted only a few times. Since a much larger clone is just one base distant, this may be a read error. The V call is TRBV19, the J call TRBJ1-1; D gene uncertain. Germline lookup yields CDR1 LNHDA and CDR2 SQIVND (reference sequence). V shed 3 bases and J shed 0 bases, with 5 bases lying between them. The CDR3 runs to 13 residues. The CDR3 region has the DNA TGTGCCAGTAGTATGTGGATGAACACTGAAGCTTTCTTT. Translating gives CASSMWMNTEAFF.

This chain connects TRBV19 to TRBJ1-3; D remains ambiguous. The germline CDR1 and CDR2 sequences are LNHDA and SQIVND (reference sequence). The CDR3 spans 16 residues. The V gene lost 5 bases and the J gene lost 0 bases, with 14 bases spanning the gap. The CDR3 sequence: CASSVLAARSGNTIYF. Written as DNA, the CDR3 is TGTGCCAGTAGTGTTTTGGCGGCCCGCTCTGGAAACACCATATATTTT.

The rearrangement uses TRBV6-5 and TRBJ2-7; D is ambiguous. From germline, CDR1 is MNHEY and CDR2 SVGAGI. The V end was cut by 2 bases, the J end by 10 bases, with 9 bases between. CDR3 length: 11 residues. CDR3 loop: CASSYEAVQYF. The CDR3 bases are TGTGCCAGCAGTTACGAGGCCGTTCAGTACTTC.

The table lists this clone with a few counts. This chain connects TRBV7-7 to TRBJ2-3; D possibly corresponds to TRBD1 (5 bases). CDR1 and CDR2 (germline): SSHAT, FNYEAQ (reference sequence). The CDR3 totals 13 residues. The CDR3 loop reads CASGSGSTDTQYF. CDR3 nucleotides: TGTGCTAGTGGGTCAGGGTCAACAGATACGCAGTATTTT. The full variable domain, rest sourced from reference TRBV7-7 and TRBJ2-3, is GAGVSQSPRYKVTKRGQDVTLRCDPISSHATLYWYQQALGQGPEFLTYFNYEAQPDKSGLPSDRFSAERPEGSISTLTIQRTEQRDSAMYRCASGSGSTDTQYFGPGTRLTVL.

V gene TRBV9 combines with J gene TRBJ2-7; 9 bases are shared with TRBD1. The CDR3 loop spans 13 amino acids. CDR1 is SGDLS and CDR2 is YYNGEE in the germline V gene. V lost 6 bases, J lost 5 bases, and 6 bases stayed unmatched. CDR3 nucleotide sequence: TGTGCCAGCAATAACAGGGGGCTCGACGAGCAGTACTTC. As protein: CASNNRGLDEQYF. Looking up the rest from reference TRBV9 and TRBJ2-7 gives the full variable domain: DSGVTQTPKHLITATGQRVTLRCSPRSGDLSVYWYQQSLDQGLQFLIQYYNGEERAKGNILERFSAQQFPDLHSELNLSSLELGDSALYFCASNNRGLDEQYFGPGTRLTVT.